This TCR beta chain was profiled in a study of T cell responses to AZD1222 COVID-19 vaccine. This clone was seen a single time. The antigen is undetermined. General observations from the study: Nearly half of the spike-specific TCRs reportedly recognize variant regions that carry no mutations.

The CDR3 contains 15 residues. Per germline, CDR1 MNHEY and CDR2 SVGAGI. The V and J ends lost 0 bases and 7 bases respectively, with 13 bases between them. Profiled with immunoSEQ multiplex PCR; TCRdb holds only in-frame clones, not every one. This sample yields roughly 140,000 clones, of which roughly 92% are seen a single time; around 1.3% belongs to the top ten. The clonotype originates from an adult in good health. The chain joins TRBV6-5 to TRBJ1-5; D not certain. The sequences come from peripheral blood, collected on day 0 of AZD1222 vaccination. DNA for the CDR3: TGTGCCAGCAGTTACTCGGGGTCCGTTCGACAGCCCCAGCATTTT. Protein: CASSYSGSVRQPQHF.